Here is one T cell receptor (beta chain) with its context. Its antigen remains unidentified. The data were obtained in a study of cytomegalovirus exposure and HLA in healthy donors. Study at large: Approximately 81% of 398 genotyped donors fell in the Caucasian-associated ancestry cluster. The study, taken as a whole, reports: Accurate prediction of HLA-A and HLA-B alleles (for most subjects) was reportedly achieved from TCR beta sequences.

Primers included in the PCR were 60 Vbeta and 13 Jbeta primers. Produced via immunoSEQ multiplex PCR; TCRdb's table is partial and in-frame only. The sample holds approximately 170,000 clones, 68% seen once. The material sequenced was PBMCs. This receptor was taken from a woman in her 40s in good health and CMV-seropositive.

CDR3 sequence reads: CSVVGTSADTQYF. CDR3 nucleotide sequence: TGCAGCGTTGTGGGGACTAGCGCAGATACGCAGTATTTT. The chain is built from TRBV29-1 and TRBJ2-3; TRBD2 matches at 10 bases. The CDR3 is 13 residues long. Per germline, CDR1 SQVTM and CDR2 ANQGSEA. The V gene end was trimmed by 4 bases and the J gene end by 4 bases; junction bases not matched to a gene: 2.